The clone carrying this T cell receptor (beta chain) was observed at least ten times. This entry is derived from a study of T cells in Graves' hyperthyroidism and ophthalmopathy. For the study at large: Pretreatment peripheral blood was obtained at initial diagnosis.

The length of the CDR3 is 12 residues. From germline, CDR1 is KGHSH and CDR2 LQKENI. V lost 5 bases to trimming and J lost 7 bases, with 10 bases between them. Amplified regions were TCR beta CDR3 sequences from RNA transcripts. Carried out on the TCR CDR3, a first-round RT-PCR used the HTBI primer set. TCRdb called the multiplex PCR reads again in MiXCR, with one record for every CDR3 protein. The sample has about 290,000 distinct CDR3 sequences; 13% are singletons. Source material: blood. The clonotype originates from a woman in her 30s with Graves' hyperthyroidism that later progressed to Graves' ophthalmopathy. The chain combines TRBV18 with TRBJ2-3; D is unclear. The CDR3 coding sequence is TGTGCCAGCTCAGAGACGAAGAATACGCAGTATTTT. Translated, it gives CASSETKNTQYF.